This is a list of T cell receptor beta chains from one sample in a study of cytomegalovirus exposure and HLA in healthy donors. Repertoires were generated with immunoSEQ multiplex PCR, while TCRdb's copy carries only in-frame clones and drops some. Among about 140,000 clones listed, around 65% were seen once. Sequencing was performed on PBMCs. Receptors were obtained from a woman between 55 and 75 years old in good health and CMV-seronegative. The CDR3 runs from the conserved cysteine through the conserved F or W. A D gene is named only where the DNA matches it firmly.

D gene	V gene	J gene	CDR3 protein
-	TRBV28	TRBJ1-5	CASSLEGQPQHF
-	TRBV6-5	TRBJ1-5	CASSPRGFQPQHF
TRBD1	TRBV7-9	TRBJ2-5	CASSLGQRGLGETQYF
-	TRBV7-2	TRBJ2-7	CASSLDGGPYEQYF
TRBD2	TRBV15	TRBJ2-3	CATTDLAGGPTDTQYF
-	TRBV7-9	TRBJ2-7	CASGPSRSYEQYF
TRBD2	TRBV4-3	TRBJ2-1	CASSQGVLAGGYNEQFF
-	TRBV5-6	TRBJ1-5	CASRPLQHGFDQPQHF
-	TRBV19	TRBJ2-5	CASRNRGTAETQYF
TRBD1	TRBV2	TRBJ2-3	CAARGAGGPVDTQYF
-	TRBV7-9	TRBJ2-3	CASIEGGAKDTQYF
-	TRBV5-1	TRBJ1-2	CASSLRGIDGYTF
-	TRBV7-9	TRBJ1-3	CASSLNPTSSGNTIYF
TRBD2	TRBV11-1	TRBJ2-5	CASSLEAGLNRETQYF
-	TRBV28	TRBJ1-2	CASSSSDRTGYTF
TRBD1	TRBV19	TRBJ1-1	CASSIFTGGGTEAFF
TRBD1	TRBV28	TRBJ2-5	CASQQGQETQYF
-	TRBV27	TRBJ1-1	CASSFLGSGVSAEAFF
-	TRBV4-2	TRBJ1-5	CASSQLGSQPQHF
TRBD2	TRBV7-2	TRBJ2-3	CASSMGLAGTQGTQYF
-	TRBV6-1	TRBJ2-1	CASSEARYYNEQFF
TRBD1	TRBV27	TRBJ2-7	CASSLLTGTGGYEQYF
-	TRBV19	TRBJ2-5	CASSIVTAETQYF
TRBD2	TRBV14	TRBJ2-1	CASSPLPGLAGGYNEQFF
-	TRBV7-3	TRBJ2-7	CASSLIQGYEQYF
-	TRBV7-2	TRBJ2-2	CASSPPGLIGELFF
TRBD1	TRBV6-1	TRBJ1-2	CASRKDRLNYGYTF
-	TRBV21-1	TRBJ1-5	CASSEPTGRITGNQPQHF
-	TRBV7-8	TRBJ2-6	CASSRSVRAGANVLTF
TRBD2	TRBV2	TRBJ2-1	CASSGLAGSYNEQFF
-	TRBV19	TRBJ1-6	CASSRGITLHF
-	TRBV7-2	TRBJ1-1	CASSPTNRVTEAFF
TRBD2	TRBV6-6	TRBJ2-5	CASTIGGPGGETQYF
TRBD1	TRBV7-6	TRBJ2-5	CASSRPTGGLETQYF
-	TRBV10-3	TRBJ1-1	CAISVALNTEAFF
-	TRBV4-1	TRBJ1-2	CASSQSLTVYGYTF
TRBD1	TRBV5-4	TRBJ1-1	CASSLGTGAMNTEAFF
TRBD2	TRBV4-2	TRBJ2-5	CASSASGGAETQYF
TRBD1	TRBV16	TRBJ1-1	CASSRQGLMNTEAFF
-	TRBV7-9	TRBJ2-3	CASSLRQGTGTDTQYF
-	TRBV7-9	TRBJ1-2	CASSLSAGNGYTF
TRBD1	TRBV29-1	TRBJ2-3	CSVQTGGATDTQYF
-	TRBV21-1	TRBJ2-3	CASSNRPSKRHTDTQYF
TRBD1	TRBV6-5	TRBJ2-5	CASSRGTGSTQYF
-	TRBV5-6	TRBJ2-5	CASSLERVQETQYF